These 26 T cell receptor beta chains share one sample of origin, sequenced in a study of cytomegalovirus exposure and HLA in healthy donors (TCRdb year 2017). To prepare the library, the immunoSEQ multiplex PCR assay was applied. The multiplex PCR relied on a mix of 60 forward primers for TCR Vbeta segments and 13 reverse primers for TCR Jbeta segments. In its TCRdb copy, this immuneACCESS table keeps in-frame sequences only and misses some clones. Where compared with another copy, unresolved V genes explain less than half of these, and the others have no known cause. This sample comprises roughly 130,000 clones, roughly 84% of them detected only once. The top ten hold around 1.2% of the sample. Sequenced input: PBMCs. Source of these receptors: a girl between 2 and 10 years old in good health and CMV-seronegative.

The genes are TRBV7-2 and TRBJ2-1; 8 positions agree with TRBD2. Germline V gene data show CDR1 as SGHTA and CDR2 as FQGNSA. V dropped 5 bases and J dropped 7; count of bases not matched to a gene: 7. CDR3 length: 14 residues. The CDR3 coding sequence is TGTGCCAGCAGCGTGGTTGAGCGGGGGAATGAGCAGTTCTTC. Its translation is CASSVVERGNEQFF.

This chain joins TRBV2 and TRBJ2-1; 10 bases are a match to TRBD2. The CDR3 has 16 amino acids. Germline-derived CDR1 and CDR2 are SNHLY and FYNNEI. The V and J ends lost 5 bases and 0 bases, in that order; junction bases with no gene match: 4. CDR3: CASSSSGGSSYNEQFF. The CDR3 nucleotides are TGTGCCAGCAGTTCTAGCGGGGGTAGCTCCTACAATGAGCAGTTCTTC.

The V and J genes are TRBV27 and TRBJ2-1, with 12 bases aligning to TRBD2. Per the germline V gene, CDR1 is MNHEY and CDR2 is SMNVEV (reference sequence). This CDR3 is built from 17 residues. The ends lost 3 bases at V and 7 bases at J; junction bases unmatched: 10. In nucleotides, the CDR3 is TGTGCCAGCAGTTTGAGGTTTGGAACTAGCGGGGGGAATGAGCAGTTCTTC. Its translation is CASSLRFGTSGGNEQFF.

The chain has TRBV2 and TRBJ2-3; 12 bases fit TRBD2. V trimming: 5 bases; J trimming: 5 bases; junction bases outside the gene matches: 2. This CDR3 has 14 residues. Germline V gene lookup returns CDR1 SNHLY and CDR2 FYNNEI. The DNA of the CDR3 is TGTGCCAGCAGTCTAGCGGGAGGGAAAGATACGCAGTATTTT. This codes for CASSLAGGKDTQYF.

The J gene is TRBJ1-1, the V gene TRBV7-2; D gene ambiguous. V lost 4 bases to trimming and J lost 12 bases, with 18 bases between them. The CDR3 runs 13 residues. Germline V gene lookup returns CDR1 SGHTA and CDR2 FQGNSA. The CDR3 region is CASSSGIEGNSFF. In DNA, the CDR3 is TGTGCCAGCAGCTCCGGTATAGAGGGTAATTCTTTCTTT.

CDR3: CASITSGTRVGYEQYF. The CDR3 DNA sequence: TGTGCCAGCATTACTAGCGGGACTCGAGTTGGCTACGAGCAGTACTTC. The V call is TRBV27, the J call TRBJ2-7, with TRBD2 matching over 10 bases. Trimming took 7 bases from V and 3 from J; bases not matched to a gene: 12. From germline, CDR1 is MNHEY and CDR2 SMNVEV (reference sequence). CDR3 length: 16 residues.

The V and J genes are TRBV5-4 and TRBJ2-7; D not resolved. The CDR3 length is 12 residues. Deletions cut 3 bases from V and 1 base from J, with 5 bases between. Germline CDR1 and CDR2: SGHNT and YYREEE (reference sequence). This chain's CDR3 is CASSYSSYEQYF. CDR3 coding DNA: TGTGCCAGCAGCTATTCATCCTACGAGCAGTACTTC. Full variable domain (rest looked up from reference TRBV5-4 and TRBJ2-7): ETGVTQSPTHLIKTRGQQVTLRCSSQSGHNTVSWYQQALGQGPQFIFQYYREEENGRGNFPPRFSGLQFPNYSSELNVNALELDDSALYLCASSYSSYEQYFGPGTRLTVT.

The CDR3 loop is CASSPRSDTQPQHF. Written as DNA, the CDR3 is TGCGCCAGCAGCCCCAGATCAGACACACAGCCCCAGCATTTT. This rearrangement joins TRBV4-3 to TRBJ1-5; D is ambiguous. This CDR3 is built from 14 residues. Trimming left V 4 bases short and J 7 bases short, with 14 bases between. Germline V gene sequence: CDR1 LGHNA, CDR2 YSLEER.

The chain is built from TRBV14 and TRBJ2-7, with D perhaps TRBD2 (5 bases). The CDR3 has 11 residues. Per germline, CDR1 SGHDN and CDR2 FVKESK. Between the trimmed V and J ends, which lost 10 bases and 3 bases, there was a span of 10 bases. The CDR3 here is CATREGYEQYF. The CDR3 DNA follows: TGTGCCACCCGCGAGGGCTACGAGCAGTACTTC.

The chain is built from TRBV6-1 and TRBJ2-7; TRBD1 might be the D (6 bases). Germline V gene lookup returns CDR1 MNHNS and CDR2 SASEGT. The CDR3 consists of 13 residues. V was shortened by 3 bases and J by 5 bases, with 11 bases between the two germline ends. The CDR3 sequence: CASSDLGAHEQYF. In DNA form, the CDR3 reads TGTGCCAGCAGTGATCTGGGGGCCCACGAGCAGTACTTC.

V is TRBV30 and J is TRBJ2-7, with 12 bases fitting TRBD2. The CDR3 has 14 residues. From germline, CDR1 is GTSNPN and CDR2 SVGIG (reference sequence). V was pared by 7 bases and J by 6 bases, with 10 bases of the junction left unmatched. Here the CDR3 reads CASSSGRVYAEQYF. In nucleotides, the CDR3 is TGTGCCTCCTCTAGCGGGAGGGTTTACGCCGAGCAGTACTTC.

The CDR3 sequence: CASSLGTTAGNTIYF. CDR3 sequence (DNA): TGTGCCAGCAGCCTCGGGACAACTGCTGGAAACACCATATATTTT. The J gene is TRBJ1-3, the V gene TRBV7-4, with a tentative D call TRBD1 (6 bases). This CDR3 has 15 amino acids. CDR1 SGHVT and CDR2 SQSDAQ come from the germline V gene. Between the trimmed V and J ends, which lost 5 bases and 2 bases, there was a span of 13 bases.

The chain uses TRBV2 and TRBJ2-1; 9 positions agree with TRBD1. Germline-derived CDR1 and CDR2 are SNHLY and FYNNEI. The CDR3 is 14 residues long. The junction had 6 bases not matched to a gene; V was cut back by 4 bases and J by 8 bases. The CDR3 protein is CASSVGTGSDEQFF. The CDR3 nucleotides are TGTGCCAGCAGTGTCGGGACAGGGAGCGATGAGCAGTTCTTC.

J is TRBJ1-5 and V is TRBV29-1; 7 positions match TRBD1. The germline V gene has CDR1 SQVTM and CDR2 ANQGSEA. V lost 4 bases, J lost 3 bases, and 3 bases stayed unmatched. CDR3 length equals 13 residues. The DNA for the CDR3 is TGCAGCGTTGCGACAGGGTTCAATCAGCCCCAGCATTTT. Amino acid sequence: CSVATGFNQPQHF.

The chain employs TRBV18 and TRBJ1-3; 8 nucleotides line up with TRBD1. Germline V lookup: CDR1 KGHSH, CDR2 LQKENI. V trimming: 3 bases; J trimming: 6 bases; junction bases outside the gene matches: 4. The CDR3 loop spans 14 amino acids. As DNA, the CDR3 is TGTGCCAGCTCACCGGTGACAGGGGAAAACACCATATATTTT. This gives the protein CASSPVTGENTIYF.

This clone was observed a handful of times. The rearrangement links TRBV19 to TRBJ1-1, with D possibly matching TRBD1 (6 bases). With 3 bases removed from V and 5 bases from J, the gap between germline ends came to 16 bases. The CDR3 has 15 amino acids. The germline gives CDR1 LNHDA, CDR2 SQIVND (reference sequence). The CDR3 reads CASSMVWQGPTEAFF. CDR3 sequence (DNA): TGTGCCAGTAGTATGGTGTGGCAGGGGCCAACTGAAGCTTTCTTT.

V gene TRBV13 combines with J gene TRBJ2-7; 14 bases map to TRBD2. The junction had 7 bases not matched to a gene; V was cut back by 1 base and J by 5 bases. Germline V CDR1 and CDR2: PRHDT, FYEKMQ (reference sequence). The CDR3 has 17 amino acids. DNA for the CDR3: TGTGCCAGCAGCTTAGAAGGGACTAGCGGGGGTTGGGACGAGCAGTACTTC. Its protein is CASSLEGTSGGWDEQYF.

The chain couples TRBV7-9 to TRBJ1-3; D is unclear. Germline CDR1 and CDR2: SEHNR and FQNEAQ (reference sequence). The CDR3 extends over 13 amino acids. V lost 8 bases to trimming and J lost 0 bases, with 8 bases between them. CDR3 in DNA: TGTGCCAGCGAGGGCAGCTCTGGAAACACCATATATTTT. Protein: CASEGSSGNTIYF.

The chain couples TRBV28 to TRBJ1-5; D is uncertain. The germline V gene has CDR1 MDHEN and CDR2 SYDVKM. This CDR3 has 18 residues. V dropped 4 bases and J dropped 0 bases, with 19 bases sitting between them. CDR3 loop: CASSSIPRQFYSNQPQHF. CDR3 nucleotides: TGTGCCAGCAGTTCTATCCCGCGACAATTTTATAGCAATCAGCCCCAGCATTTT.

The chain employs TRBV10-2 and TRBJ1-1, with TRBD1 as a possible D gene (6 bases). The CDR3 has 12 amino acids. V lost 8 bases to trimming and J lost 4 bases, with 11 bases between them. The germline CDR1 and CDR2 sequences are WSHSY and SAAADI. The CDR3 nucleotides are TGCGCCAGCCGAACAGGGAGCACTGAAGCTTTCTTT. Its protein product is CASRTGSTEAFF.

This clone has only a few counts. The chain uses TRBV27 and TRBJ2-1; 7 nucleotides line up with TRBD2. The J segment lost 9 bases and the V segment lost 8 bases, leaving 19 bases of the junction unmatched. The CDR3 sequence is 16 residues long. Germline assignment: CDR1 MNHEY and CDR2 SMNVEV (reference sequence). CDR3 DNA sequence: TGTGCCAGCGCCGTCGTCGGTAGCGGGTTCCTCGCTGAGCAGTTCTTC. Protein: CASAVVGSGFLAEQFF.

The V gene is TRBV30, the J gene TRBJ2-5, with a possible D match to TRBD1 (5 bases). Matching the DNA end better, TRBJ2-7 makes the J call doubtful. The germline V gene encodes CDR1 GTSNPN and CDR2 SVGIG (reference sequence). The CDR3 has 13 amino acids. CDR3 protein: CAWSGDQGREQYF. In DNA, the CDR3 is TGTGCCTGGAGTGGGGATCAGGGCCGCGAGCAGTACTTC.

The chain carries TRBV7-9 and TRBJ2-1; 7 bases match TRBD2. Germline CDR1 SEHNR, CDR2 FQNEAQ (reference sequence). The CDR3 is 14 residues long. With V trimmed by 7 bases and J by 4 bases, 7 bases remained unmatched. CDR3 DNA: TGTGCCAGCATCCGACTAGCCTCATACAATGAGCAGTTCTTC. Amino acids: CASIRLASYNEQFF. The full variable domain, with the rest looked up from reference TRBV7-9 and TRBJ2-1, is DTGVSQNPRHKITKRGQNVTFRCDPISEHNRLYWYRQTLGQGPEFLTYFQNEAQLEKSRLLSDRFSAERPKGSFSTLEIQRTEQGDSAMYLCASIRLASYNEQFFGPGTRLTVL.

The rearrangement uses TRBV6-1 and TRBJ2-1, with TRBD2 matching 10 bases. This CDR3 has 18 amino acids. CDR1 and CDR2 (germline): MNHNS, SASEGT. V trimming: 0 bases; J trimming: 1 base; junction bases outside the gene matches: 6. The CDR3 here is CASSEAPSGGLSYNEQFF. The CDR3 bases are TGTGCCAGCAGTGAAGCGCCTAGCGGGGGCCTTTCCTACAATGAGCAGTTCTTC.

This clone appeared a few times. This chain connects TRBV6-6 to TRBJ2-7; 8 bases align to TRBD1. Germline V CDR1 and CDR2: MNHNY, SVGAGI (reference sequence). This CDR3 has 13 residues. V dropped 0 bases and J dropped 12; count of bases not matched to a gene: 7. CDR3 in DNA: TGTGCCAGCAGTTACTCGAGATTTGACAGGGGGTACTTC. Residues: CASSYSRFDRGYF.

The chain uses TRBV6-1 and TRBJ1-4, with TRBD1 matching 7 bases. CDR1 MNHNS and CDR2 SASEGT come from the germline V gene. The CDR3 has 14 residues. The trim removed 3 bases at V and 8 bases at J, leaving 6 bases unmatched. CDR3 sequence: CASSEGTAFEKLFF. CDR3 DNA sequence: TGTGCCAGCAGTGAGGGGACAGCATTCGAAAAACTGTTTTTT.